This T cell receptor (beta chain) was captured by sequencing in a study of T cell repertoires in cytomegalovirus infection. The CDR3 has 15 residues. The germline CDR1 and CDR2 sequences are ENHRY and SYGVKD. The V end lost 4 bases, the J end lost 6 bases, and 16 bases lay between the germline ends. In its sample, this clonotype was seen many times. MiXCR, applied by TCRdb to the reads, yields one record per CDR3 protein. The profile covers some 250,000 distinct CDR3 sequences, with 9.1% appearing a single time and around 16% taken by the ten largest. The sample consisted of PBMCs. This rearrangement joins TRBV10-3 to TRBJ1-5; D is possibly TRBD1 (5 bases). This sequence originates from a human donor in good health (CMV status not recorded). Some clones in this sample may be carry-over from other donors' samples. The CDR3 region is CAISVGQGGGQPQHF. The CDR3 nucleotides are TGTGCCATCAGTGTCGGCCAGGGAGGCGGTCAGCCCCAGCATTTT.